These T cell receptor beta chains were read from a single sample in a study of blood T cell repertoires in COVID-19. Clones were sequenced by immunoSEQ multiplex PCR, and TCRdb holds only the in-frame ones, with some missing. The sample shows 250,000 to 300,000 clones, nearly 90% of them seen only once. Specimen: peripheral blood. The receptors derive from a woman in her sixties or seventies with COVID-19, enrolled during active disease. Each CDR3 is given with its conserved first and last residue. A D gene is named only where the DNA matches it firmly. Rows give clone size only sometimes, using once, few, many, or a class for an expanded clone.

length: 14; size: .; V: TRBV2; J: TRBJ2-1; D: TRBD2; DNA: TGTGCCAGCAGCCTTAGCGGGGGTTACAATGAGCAGTTCTTC; CDR3: CASSLSGGYNEQFF
length: 15; size: .; V: TRBV2; J: TRBJ1-2; D: TRBD1; DNA: TGTGCCAGCAGTGAACCTCGACAGGGGGTAGAGGGCTACACCTTC; CDR3: CASSEPRQGVEGYTF
length: 16; size: .; V: TRBV3-1/TRBV3-2; J: TRBJ2-1; D: TRBD2; DNA: TGTGCCAGCAGCCAAACCGGGACTAGCGGGGAAAGTGAGCAGTTCTTC; CDR3: CASSQTGTSGESEQFF
length: 15; size: .; V: TRBV5-1; J: TRBJ1-6; D: TRBD1; DNA: TGCGCCAGCAGCTTGGACGACAGGGCGGCTTCACCCCTCCACTTT; CDR3: CASSLDDRAASPLHF
length: 16; size: .; V: TRBV12-5; J: TRBJ2-1; D: TRBD2; DNA: TGTGCTAGTGGTTCTGTACTAGCGGGGGGCCTTAATGAGCAGTTCTTC; CDR3: CASGSVLAGGLNEQFF
length: 14; size: .; V: TRBV5-1; J: TRBJ2-7; D: .; DNA: TGCGCCAGCAGCTTGAAACAGGGTGGCTACGAGCAGTACTTC; CDR3: CASSLKQGGYEQYF
length: 15; size: .; V: TRBV19; J: TRBJ2-3; D: TRBD2; DNA: TGTGCCAGTTTTGACACCGGGGGGGCGACAGATACGCAGTATTTT; CDR3: CASFDTGGATDTQYF
length: 15; size: .; V: TRBV5-5; J: TRBJ2-3; D: TRBD2; DNA: TGTGCCAGCAGCTATAGCGGGGGGCGCACAGATACGCAGTATTTT; CDR3: CASSYSGGRTDTQYF
length: 13; size: .; V: TRBV27; J: TRBJ1-2; D: .; DNA: TGTGCCAGCAGTTTGGAGGGAAACTATGGCTACACCTTC; CDR3: CASSLEGNYGYTF
length: 18; size: .; V: TRBV3-1/TRBV3-2; J: TRBJ2-3; D: TRBD1; DNA: TGTGCCAGCAGCCACCTAGAGGGGCTGACAGGGGGAGGAGATACGCAGTATTTT; CDR3: CASSHLEGLTGGGDTQYF
length: 15; size: few; V: TRBV7-2; J: TRBJ1-1; D: .; DNA: TGTGCCAGCAGCCCCCAGACAGGACTGAACACTGAAGCTTTCTTT; CDR3: CASSPQTGLNTEAFF
length: 12; size: .; V: TRBV15; J: TRBJ1-1; D: .; DNA: TGTGCCACCAGCAGAGATCTCGGGGGAGCTTTCTTT; CDR3: CATSRDLGGAFF
length: 15; size: .; V: TRBV19; J: TRBJ1-1; D: TRBD1; DNA: TGTGCCAGTAGTGAGGGGGCTAGGGGTATCACTGAAGCTTTCTTT; CDR3: CASSEGARGITEAFF
length: 17; size: .; V: TRBV4-3; J: TRBJ2-3; D: .; DNA: TGCGCCAGCAGCCAAGATTCCCTTCTCTCTAGCACAGATACGCAGTATTTT; CDR3: CASSQDSLLSSTDTQYF
length: 15; size: .; V: TRBV6-6; J: TRBJ1-5; D: .; DNA: TGTGCCAGCAGTTACTCCAGGGAAGAGAATCAGCCCCAGCATTTT; CDR3: CASSYSREENQPQHF
length: 16; size: .; V: TRBV10-3; J: TRBJ2-5; D: .; DNA: TGTGCCATCAGTTATGGACACTTGAAAAAACGGGAGACCCAGTACTTC; CDR3: CAISYGHLKKRETQYF
length: 17; size: .; V: TRBV18; J: TRBJ2-4; D: TRBD1; DNA: TGTGCCAGCTCGCAACTGACAGGGGGCGCGACCAAAAACATTCAGTACTTC; CDR3: CASSQLTGGATKNIQYF
length: 15; size: once; V: TRBV4-3; J: TRBJ2-1; D: TRBD2; DNA: TGCGCCAGCAGCCAAGTCGAACTAGCGGACAATGAGCAGTTCTTC; CDR3: CASSQVELADNEQFF
length: 15; size: .; V: TRBV5-4; J: TRBJ1-2; D: .; DNA: TGTGCCAGCAGCTTGGACATCTCCGGGTTAGGTGGCTACACCTTC; CDR3: CASSLDISGLGGYTF
length: 16; size: .; V: TRBV11-2; J: TRBJ2-5; D: TRBD1; DNA: TGTGCCAGCAGCTCCCGTTCGGGACAGGGCTGGGAGACCCAGTACTTC; CDR3: CASSSRSGQGWETQYF
length: 14; size: .; V: TRBV2; J: TRBJ1-1; D: TRBD1; DNA: TGTGCCAGCAGTTCCGACAGGGCGGGCACTGAAGCTTTCTTT; CDR3: CASSSDRAGTEAFF
length: 15; size: .; V: TRBV4-1; J: TRBJ2-3; D: TRBD1; DNA: TGCGCCAGCAGCCAAGGGACAGGAGACGCAGATACGCAGTATTTT; CDR3: CASSQGTGDADTQYF
length: 11; size: .; V: TRBV6-1; J: TRBJ2-7; D: .; DNA: TGTGCCAGCAGTGAAGCGGCCGAGCAGTACTTC; CDR3: CASSEAAEQYF
length: 16; size: once; V: TRBV4-3; J: TRBJ2-1; D: .; DNA: TGCGCCAGCAGCCAAGAGGGGCGCGCGGTAGTAGATGAGCAGTTCTTC; CDR3: CASSQEGRAVVDEQFF
length: 15; size: .; V: TRBV7-3; J: TRBJ2-1; D: .; DNA: TGTGCCAGCACCGATACTTTATCCTCCTACAATGAGCAGTTCTTC; CDR3: CASTDTLSSYNEQFF
length: 13; size: .; V: TRBV6-5; J: TRBJ1-5; D: .; DNA: TGTGCCAGCACTAGGGGCAGCAATCAGCCCCAGCATTTT; CDR3: CASTRGSNQPQHF